A selection of T cell receptor beta chains follows, all from one sample in a study of shared clonotypes between healthy human individuals. Using immunoSEQ multiplex PCR, the repertoire was profiled, and TCRdb retains in-frame clones only, with some absent. The profile shows about 1,500,000 clones, roughly 97% of them singletons. Sample: naive CD4+ T cells sorted from blood. These receptors were collected from a man aged 25-45 years in good health. The CDR3 runs from the conserved cysteine through the conserved F or W. Fields, in order: CDR3 length, D gene, V gene, clone size, J gene, CDR3 protein, CDR3 DNA. A D gene is named only where the DNA matches it firmly. Not every row has a clone size; where given, it reads once, few, many or a size class.

cdr3_length: 16
d_call: TRBD1
v_call: TRBV5-6
clone_size: .
j_call: TRBJ2-7
cdr3_aa: CASSLFDRASNYEQYF
cdr3_nt: TGTGCCAGCAGCTTGTTCGACAGGGCTAGTAACTACGAGCAGTACTTC

cdr3_length: 12
d_call: .
v_call: TRBV5-6
clone_size: .
j_call: TRBJ1-1
cdr3_aa: CASSLAAGEAFF
cdr3_nt: TGTGCCAGCAGCTTGGCGGCAGGGGAAGCTTTCTTT

cdr3_length: 15
d_call: .
v_call: TRBV7-9
clone_size: .
j_call: TRBJ2-7
cdr3_aa: CASSLGPDASHQQYF
cdr3_nt: TGTGCCAGCAGCTTAGGGCCAGACGCTTCCCATCAGCAGTACTTC

cdr3_length: 16
d_call: .
v_call: TRBV2
clone_size: .
j_call: TRBJ2-1
cdr3_aa: CASSETSGWPYNEQFF
cdr3_nt: TGTGCCAGCAGTGAAACTAGTGGTTGGCCCTACAATGAGCAGTTCTTC

cdr3_length: 13
d_call: .
v_call: TRBV5-4
clone_size: .
j_call: TRBJ2-7
cdr3_aa: CASSFRIDSEQYF
cdr3_nt: TGTGCCAGCAGCTTCCGGATAGATTCCGAGCAGTACTTC

cdr3_length: 15
d_call: .
v_call: TRBV28
clone_size: .
j_call: TRBJ2-6
cdr3_aa: CASSPGGSGANVLTF
cdr3_nt: TGTGCCAGCAGCCCTGGGGGCTCTGGGGCCAACGTCCTGACTTTC

cdr3_length: 15
d_call: TRBD2
v_call: TRBV5-8
clone_size: .
j_call: TRBJ2-3
cdr3_aa: CASSLWTRKEDTQYF
cdr3_nt: TGTGCCAGCAGCTTGTGGACTAGGAAGGAAGATACGCAGTATTTT

cdr3_length: 14
d_call: TRBD2
v_call: TRBV10-3
clone_size: .
j_call: TRBJ2-5
cdr3_aa: CAISRLAGEETQYF
cdr3_nt: TGTGCCATCAGTAGACTAGCGGGGGAAGAGACCCAGTACTTC

cdr3_length: 15
d_call: .
v_call: TRBV19
clone_size: .
j_call: TRBJ2-2
cdr3_aa: CASKAAGPGTGELFF
cdr3_nt: TGTGCCAGTAAGGCGGCGGGCCCGGGCACCGGGGAGCTGTTTTTT

cdr3_length: 14
d_call: .
v_call: TRBV9
clone_size: .
j_call: TRBJ2-2
cdr3_aa: CASSPGPNTGELFF
cdr3_nt: TGTGCCAGCAGCCCAGGCCCGAACACCGGGGAGCTGTTTTTT

cdr3_length: 14
d_call: .
v_call: TRBV18
clone_size: .
j_call: TRBJ1-1
cdr3_aa: CASSLEEWNTEAFF
cdr3_nt: TGTGCCAGCTCACTTGAGGAGTGGAACACTGAAGCTTTCTTT

cdr3_length: 15
d_call: TRBD2
v_call: TRBV9
clone_size: .
j_call: TRBJ2-1
cdr3_aa: CASSVGGREYNEQFF
cdr3_nt: TGTGCCAGCAGCGTAGGCGGGAGGGAATACAATGAGCAGTTCTTC

cdr3_length: 11
d_call: .
v_call: TRBV9
clone_size: .
j_call: TRBJ2-2
cdr3_aa: CASSAGGELFF
cdr3_nt: TGTGCCAGCAGCGCGGGCGGGGAGCTGTTTTTT

cdr3_length: 13
d_call: .
v_call: TRBV11-3
clone_size: .
j_call: TRBJ2-7
cdr3_aa: CASSSGQRNEQYF
cdr3_nt: TGTGCCAGCAGCTCCGGACAGAGGAACGAGCAGTACTTC

cdr3_length: 13
d_call: .
v_call: TRBV28
clone_size: .
j_call: TRBJ1-5
cdr3_aa: CASSFTLFQPQHF
cdr3_nt: TGTGCCAGCAGTTTCACGTTATTCCAGCCCCAGCATTTT

cdr3_length: 14
d_call: .
v_call: TRBV28
clone_size: .
j_call: TRBJ1-1
cdr3_aa: CASSSLGPDGEAFF
cdr3_nt: TGTGCCAGCAGCTCCTTAGGCCCTGACGGTGAAGCTTTCTTT

cdr3_length: 16
d_call: TRBD2
v_call: TRBV7-8
clone_size: .
j_call: TRBJ2-7
cdr3_aa: CASSLTTSGTSYEQYF
cdr3_nt: TGTGCCAGCAGCTTGACGACTAGCGGGACTTCCTACGAGCAGTACTTC

cdr3_length: 14
d_call: TRBD1
v_call: TRBV10-3
clone_size: .
j_call: TRBJ2-1
cdr3_aa: CAMGRQGTKNEQFF
cdr3_nt: TGTGCCATGGGCCGACAGGGGACGAAGAATGAGCAGTTCTTC

cdr3_length: 12
d_call: .
v_call: TRBV28
clone_size: .
j_call: TRBJ1-2
cdr3_aa: CASRSTGRGYTF
cdr3_nt: TGTGCCAGCAGGTCGACAGGTCGGGGCTACACCTTC

cdr3_length: 14
d_call: .
v_call: TRBV5-4
clone_size: .
j_call: TRBJ2-7
cdr3_aa: CASSSRGGAEAQYF
cdr3_nt: TGTGCCAGCAGCTCGAGGGGGGGCGCTGAGGCGCAGTACTTC

cdr3_length: 16
d_call: .
v_call: TRBV6-5
clone_size: .
j_call: TRBJ2-7
cdr3_aa: CASSYSRTFLDYEQYF
cdr3_nt: TGTGCCAGCAGTTACTCGAGAACATTCCTTGATTACGAGCAGTACTTC

cdr3_length: 18
d_call: TRBD1
v_call: TRBV7-9
clone_size: .
j_call: TRBJ1-1
cdr3_aa: CASSPSTTPKTGDTEAFF
cdr3_nt: TGTGCCAGCAGCCCTAGCACAACCCCAAAAACAGGGGACACTGAAGCTTTCTTT

cdr3_length: 14
d_call: .
v_call: TRBV19
clone_size: .
j_call: TRBJ1-1
cdr3_aa: CASSIVGGNTEAFF
cdr3_nt: TGTGCCAGTAGTATAGTGGGCGGGAACACTGAAGCTTTCTTT

cdr3_length: 13
d_call: TRBD2
v_call: TRBV10-3
clone_size: .
j_call: TRBJ2-1
cdr3_aa: CAITSGGSDEQFF
cdr3_nt: TGTGCCATCACGAGTGGCGGGAGCGATGAGCAGTTCTTC

cdr3_length: 13
d_call: .
v_call: TRBV29-1
clone_size: .
j_call: TRBJ2-1
cdr3_aa: CSVERPNVDEQFF
cdr3_nt: TGCAGCGTTGAACGTCCGAATGTGGATGAGCAGTTCTTC

cdr3_length: 14
d_call: TRBD1
v_call: TRBV28
clone_size: .
j_call: TRBJ1-1
cdr3_aa: CASSPTGPGTEAFF
cdr3_nt: TGTGCCAGCAGTCCGACAGGGCCGGGCACTGAAGCTTTCTTT

cdr3_length: 20
d_call: .
v_call: TRBV19
clone_size: .
j_call: TRBJ1-5
cdr3_aa: CASSSRGAKRGIASNQPQHF
cdr3_nt: TGTGCCAGTAGTTCGAGGGGGGCCAAAAGGGGGATTGCGAGCAATCAGCCCCAGCATTTT

cdr3_length: 15
d_call: TRBD2
v_call: TRBV5-4
clone_size: .
j_call: TRBJ2-1
cdr3_aa: CASSAGLAGLNEQFF
cdr3_nt: TGTGCCAGCAGCGCGGGACTAGCGGGACTCAATGAGCAGTTCTTC

cdr3_length: 17
d_call: .
v_call: TRBV5-8
clone_size: .
j_call: TRBJ1-1
cdr3_aa: CASSLVMTKGWNTEAFF
cdr3_nt: TGTGCCAGCAGCCTCGTCATGACCAAGGGATGGAACACTGAAGCTTTCTTT

cdr3_length: 16
d_call: .
v_call: TRBV28
clone_size: .
j_call: TRBJ2-7
cdr3_aa: CASSPRAGWASYEQYF
cdr3_nt: TGTGCCAGCAGTCCCCGGGCGGGATGGGCCTCCTACGAGCAGTACTTC

cdr3_length: 17
d_call: .
v_call: TRBV14
clone_size: .
j_call: TRBJ2-4
cdr3_aa: CASSQDRGARAKNIQYF
cdr3_nt: TGTGCCAGCAGCCAAGATCGGGGGGCTAGAGCCAAAAACATTCAGTACTTC

cdr3_length: 16
d_call: .
v_call: TRBV30
clone_size: once
j_call: TRBJ2-1
cdr3_aa: CAWKRSISVSYNEQFF
cdr3_nt: TGTGCCTGGAAAAGGTCCATTAGCGTATCCTACAATGAGCAGTTCTTC

cdr3_length: 17
d_call: TRBD2
v_call: TRBV27
clone_size: .
j_call: TRBJ2-1
cdr3_aa: CASRGTSGTVSYNEQFF
cdr3_nt: TGTGCCAGCCGCGGGACTAGCGGGACCGTCTCCTACAATGAGCAGTTCTTC

cdr3_length: 16
d_call: .
v_call: TRBV28
clone_size: .
j_call: TRBJ2-5
cdr3_aa: CASSSYFGGGVETQYF
cdr3_nt: TGTGCCAGCAGTTCATATTTCGGGGGCGGCGTGGAGACCCAGTACTTC

cdr3_length: 15
d_call: TRBD2
v_call: TRBV9
clone_size: .
j_call: TRBJ2-1
cdr3_aa: CASSVASGRVGEQFF
cdr3_nt: TGTGCCAGCAGCGTAGCTAGCGGGAGGGTCGGTGAGCAGTTCTTC

cdr3_length: 17
d_call: .
v_call: TRBV19
clone_size: .
j_call: TRBJ2-6
cdr3_aa: CASSIGETLRGANVLTF
cdr3_nt: TGTGCCAGTAGTATAGGTGAAACCTTAAGAGGGGCCAACGTCCTGACTTTC

cdr3_length: 15
d_call: TRBD1
v_call: TRBV6-1
clone_size: .
j_call: TRBJ1-5
cdr3_aa: CASKGTGVNNQPQHF
cdr3_nt: TGTGCCAGCAAGGGGACAGGGGTGAACAATCAGCCCCAGCATTTT

cdr3_length: 13
d_call: .
v_call: TRBV7-2
clone_size: .
j_call: TRBJ2-1
cdr3_aa: CASSLAGGLEQFF
cdr3_nt: TGTGCCAGCAGCTTAGCGGGCGGATTAGAGCAGTTCTTC

cdr3_length: 15
d_call: TRBD2
v_call: TRBV28
clone_size: .
j_call: TRBJ2-7
cdr3_aa: CASSPWTSGEEEQYF
cdr3_nt: TGTGCCAGCAGTCCTTGGACTAGCGGAGAGGAAGAGCAGTACTTC

cdr3_length: 16
d_call: TRBD2
v_call: TRBV5-1
clone_size: .
j_call: TRBJ2-1
cdr3_aa: CASSRTSGISYNEQFF
cdr3_nt: TGCGCCAGCAGCCGGACTAGCGGGATTTCCTACAATGAGCAGTTCTTC

cdr3_length: 16
d_call: .
v_call: TRBV28
clone_size: .
j_call: TRBJ1-5
cdr3_aa: CASSFSDRAAGQPQHF
cdr3_nt: TGTGCCAGCAGTTTTTCGGACAGAGCAGCGGGTCAGCCCCAGCATTTT

cdr3_length: 16
d_call: TRBD2
v_call: TRBV9
clone_size: .
j_call: TRBJ2-3
cdr3_aa: CASSVKGLVWSDTQYF
cdr3_nt: TGTGCCAGCAGCGTAAAAGGACTAGTTTGGTCAGATACGCAGTATTTT

cdr3_length: 12
d_call: .
v_call: TRBV5-1
clone_size: .
j_call: TRBJ2-7
cdr3_aa: CASSLGQDEQYF
cdr3_nt: TGCGCCAGCAGCTTGGGGCAGGACGAGCAGTACTTC

cdr3_length: 12
d_call: .
v_call: TRBV19
clone_size: .
j_call: TRBJ1-5
cdr3_aa: CASRQLNQPQHF
cdr3_nt: TGTGCCAGCCGACAGCTCAATCAGCCCCAGCATTTT

cdr3_length: 15
d_call: TRBD1
v_call: TRBV6-1
clone_size: .
j_call: TRBJ2-7
cdr3_aa: CASSEPGQGGIEQYF
cdr3_nt: TGTGCCAGCAGTGAACCGGGACAGGGGGGGATCGAGCAGTACTTC

cdr3_length: 13
d_call: .
v_call: TRBV7-2
clone_size: .
j_call: TRBJ2-7
cdr3_aa: CASSETLTYEQYF
cdr3_nt: TGTGCCAGCAGCGAGACTTTAACCTACGAGCAGTACTTC

cdr3_length: 12
d_call: TRBD1
v_call: TRBV29-1
clone_size: .
j_call: TRBJ2-7
cdr3_aa: CSVGTGAYEQYF
cdr3_nt: TGCAGCGTGGGGACAGGGGCCTACGAGCAGTACTTC

cdr3_length: 13
d_call: .
v_call: TRBV7-3
clone_size: .
j_call: TRBJ2-7
cdr3_aa: CASSPGGPSEQYF
cdr3_nt: TGTGCCAGCAGTCCCGGGGGACCTAGCGAGCAGTACTTC

cdr3_length: 19
d_call: .
v_call: TRBV27
clone_size: .
j_call: TRBJ2-4
cdr3_aa: CASSSTARGVSSAKNIQYF
cdr3_nt: TGTGCCAGCAGTTCCACCGCGAGGGGCGTATCCTCAGCCAAAAACATTCAGTACTTC

cdr3_length: 14
d_call: .
v_call: TRBV5-6
clone_size: .
j_call: TRBJ2-5
cdr3_aa: CASSFLRAGETQYF
cdr3_nt: TGTGCCAGCAGCTTCCTTAGGGCGGGGGAGACCCAGTACTTC